The T cell receptor (beta chain) under discussion was sequenced for a study of blood T cell repertoires in COVID-19. Across the whole study: Samples came from the United States, Italy and Spain, spanning acute and convalescent COVID-19.

As originally analysed: The assay estimated nucleated cells by amplifying reference gene primers. Only in-frame clones appear in the TCRdb table, and some are missing; sequencing was by immunoSEQ multiplex PCR. From that table come the V and J calls and clone size; the DNA was used to work out D and trimming. The table includes some 360,000 clones, more than 75% detected once. Sequencing used peripheral blood. This receptor was obtained from a woman in her fifties or sixties with COVID-19, enrolled during active disease.

Here the CDR3 DNA reads TGCAGTGGAGGGCATAATTCACCCCTCCACTTT. Its protein is CSGGHNSPLHF. The J gene is TRBJ1-6, the V gene TRBV20-1; no clear D. V gave up 7 bases and J gave up 5 bases, with 6 bases separating them. CDR1 DFQATT and CDR2 SNEGSKA come from the germline V gene (reference sequence). The CDR3 spans 11 residues.